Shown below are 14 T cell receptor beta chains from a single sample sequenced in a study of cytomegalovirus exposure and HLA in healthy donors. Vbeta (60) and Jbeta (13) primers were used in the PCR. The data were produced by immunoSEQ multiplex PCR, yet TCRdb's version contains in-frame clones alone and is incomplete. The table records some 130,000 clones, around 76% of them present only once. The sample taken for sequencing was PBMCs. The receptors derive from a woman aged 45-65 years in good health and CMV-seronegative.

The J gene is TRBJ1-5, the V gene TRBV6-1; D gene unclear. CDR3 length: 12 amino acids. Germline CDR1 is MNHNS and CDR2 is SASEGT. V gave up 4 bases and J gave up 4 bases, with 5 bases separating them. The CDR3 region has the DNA TGTGCCAGCAGTGGGCAGAATCAGCCCCAGCATTTT. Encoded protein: CASSGQNQPQHF.

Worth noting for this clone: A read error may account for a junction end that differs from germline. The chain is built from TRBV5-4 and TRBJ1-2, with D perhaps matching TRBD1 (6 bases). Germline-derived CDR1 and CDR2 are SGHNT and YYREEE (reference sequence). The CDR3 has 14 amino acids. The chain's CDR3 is CASSLFTGPYGYPF. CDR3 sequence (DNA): TGTGCCAGCAGCTTGTTTACAGGGCCCTATGGCTACCCCTTC.

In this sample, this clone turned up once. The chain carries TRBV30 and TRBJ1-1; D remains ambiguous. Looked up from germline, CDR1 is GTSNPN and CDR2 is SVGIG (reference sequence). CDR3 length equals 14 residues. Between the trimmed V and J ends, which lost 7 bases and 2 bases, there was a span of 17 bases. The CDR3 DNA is TGTGCCTCCGCGGTGGTGAACCCTAACACTGAAGCTTTCTTT. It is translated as CASAVVNPNTEAFF.

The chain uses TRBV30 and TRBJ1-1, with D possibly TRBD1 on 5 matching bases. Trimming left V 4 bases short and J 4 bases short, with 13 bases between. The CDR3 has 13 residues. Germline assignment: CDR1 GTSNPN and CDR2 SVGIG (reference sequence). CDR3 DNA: TGTGCCTGGAACCGGGGGTATAGCACTGAAGCTTTCTTT. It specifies CAWNRGYSTEAFF.

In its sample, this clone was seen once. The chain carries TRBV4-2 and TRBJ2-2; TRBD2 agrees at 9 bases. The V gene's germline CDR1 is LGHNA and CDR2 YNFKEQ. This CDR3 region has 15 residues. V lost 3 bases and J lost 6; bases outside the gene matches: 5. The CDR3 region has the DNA TGTGCCAGCAGCCATTTAGCGGGAGTGGCCGGGGAGCTGTTTTTT. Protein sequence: CASSHLAGVAGELFF.

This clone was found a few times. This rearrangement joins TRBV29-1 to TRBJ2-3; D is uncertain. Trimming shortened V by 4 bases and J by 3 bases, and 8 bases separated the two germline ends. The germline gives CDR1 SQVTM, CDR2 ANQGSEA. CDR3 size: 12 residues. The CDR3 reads CSVADATDTQYF. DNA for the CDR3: TGCAGCGTTGCTGATGCGACAGATACGCAGTATTTT.

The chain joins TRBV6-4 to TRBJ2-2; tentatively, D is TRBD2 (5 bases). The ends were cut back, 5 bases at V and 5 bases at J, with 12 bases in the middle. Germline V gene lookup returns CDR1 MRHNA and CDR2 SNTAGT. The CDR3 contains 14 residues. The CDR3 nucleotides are TGTGCCAGCAGTCCCGTTCTAGCAACCGGGGAGCTGTTTTTT. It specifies CASSPVLATGELFF.

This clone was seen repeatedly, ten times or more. Here the CDR3 DNA reads TGTGCCAGCAGTGAACAAAGCGGGAGTTCCTACGAGCAGTACGTC. Its translation: CASSEQSGSSYEQYV. The V call is TRBV6-1, the J call TRBJ2-7; 8 bases agree with TRBD2. The CDR3 sequence is 15 residues long. The germline gives CDR1 MNHNS, CDR2 SASEGT. J was trimmed by 1 base and V by 2 bases; bases with no gene match: 4.

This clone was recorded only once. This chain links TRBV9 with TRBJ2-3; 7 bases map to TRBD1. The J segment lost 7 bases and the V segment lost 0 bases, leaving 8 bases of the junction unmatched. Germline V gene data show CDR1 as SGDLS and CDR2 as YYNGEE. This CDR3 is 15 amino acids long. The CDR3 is CASSVAPGGQYTQYF. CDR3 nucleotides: TGTGCCAGCAGCGTAGCCCCAGGGGGTCAATATACGCAGTATTTT.

The CDR3 sequence: CSVDPTGFTEAFF. CDR3 in DNA: TGCAGCGTTGACCCTACAGGTTTTACTGAAGCTTTCTTT. V is TRBV29-1 and J is TRBJ1-1; D might be TRBD1 (5 bases). Germline values: CDR1 SQVTM, CDR2 ANQGSEA. The CDR3 runs to 13 residues. V was shortened by 3 bases and J by 5 bases, with 13 bases between the two germline ends.

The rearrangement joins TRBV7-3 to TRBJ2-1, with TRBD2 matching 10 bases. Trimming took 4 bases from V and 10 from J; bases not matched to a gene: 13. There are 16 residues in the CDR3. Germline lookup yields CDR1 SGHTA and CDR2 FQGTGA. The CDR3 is CASSSLSGLARGEQFF. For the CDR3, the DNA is TGTGCCAGCAGCTCTCTCTCGGGACTAGCGAGAGGGGAGCAGTTCTTC.

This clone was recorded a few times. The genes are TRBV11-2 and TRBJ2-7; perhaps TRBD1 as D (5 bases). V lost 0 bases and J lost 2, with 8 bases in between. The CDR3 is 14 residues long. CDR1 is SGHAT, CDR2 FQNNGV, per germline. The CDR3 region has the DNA TGTGCCAGCAGCTTAGAATCAGGGCCCTACGAGCAGTACTTC. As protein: CASSLESGPYEQYF.

The DNA of the CDR3 is TGTGCCAGCAGCGTCTCGAACTATGGCTACACCTTC. This codes for CASSVSNYGYTF. The chain has TRBV9 and TRBJ1-2; D is unresolved. This CDR3 contains 12 residues. V lost 2 bases and J 2 bases, leaving 4 bases between the germline ends. Germline V gives CDR1 SGDLS, CDR2 YYNGEE.

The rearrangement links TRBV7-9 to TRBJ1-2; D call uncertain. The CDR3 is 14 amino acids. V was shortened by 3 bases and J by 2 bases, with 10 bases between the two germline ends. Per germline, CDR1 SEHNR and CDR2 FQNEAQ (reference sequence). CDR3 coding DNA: TGTGCCAGCAGCTTCGACACCCTCAACTATGGCTACACCTTC. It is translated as CASSFDTLNYGYTF.